These 26 T cell receptor beta chains were sequenced from one sample in a study of T cell responses to AZD1222 COVID-19 vaccine. Sequencing used immunoSEQ multiplex PCR; TCRdb keeps in-frame clones, though not all of them. The sample records approximately 120,000 clones, approximately 86% being singletons. The starting material was peripheral blood, obtained on day 0 of AZD1222 vaccination. These receptors originate from an adult in good health.

This chain connects TRBV4-3 to TRBJ2-3; a weak D match, TRBD1 (5 bases). The CDR3 covers 16 residues. The V and J ends lost 0 bases and 4 bases respectively, with 14 bases between them. CDR1 is LGHNA and CDR2 is YSLEER in the germline V gene. CDR3: CASSQEGATSADTQYF. CDR3 bases: TGCGCCAGCAGCCAAGAAGGGGCCACCTCAGCAGATACGCAGTATTTT.

This clone appeared once. The chain couples TRBV7-8 to TRBJ1-1, with D uncertain. Germline CDR1 and CDR2: SGHVS and FQNEAQ. Trimming shortened V by 1 base and J by 6 bases, and 6 bases separated the two germline ends. This CDR3 region has 12 residues. The CDR3 region is CASSLGPAEAFF. CDR3 sequence (DNA): TGTGCCAGCAGCTTAGGACCCGCTGAAGCTTTCTTT.

This clone was detected only once. V and J are TRBV6-4 and TRBJ2-1; weak D call: TRBD2 (5 bases). CDR1 is MRHNA and CDR2 is SNTAGT in the germline V gene. The CDR3 runs 13 residues. The V end lost 3 bases, the J end lost 12 bases, and 15 bases lay between the germline ends. In DNA form, the CDR3 reads TGTGCCAGCAGTGATGGAGACTACGGAGGGCAGTTCTTC. It encodes CASSDGDYGGQFF.

The V and J genes are TRBV7-3 and TRBJ2-1; D remains ambiguous. The CDR3 is made up of 12 amino acids. Trimming took off 5 bases at V and 9 bases at J, with 11 bases between the two ends. The V gene's germline CDR1 is SGHTA and CDR2 FQGTGA. The CDR3 bases are TGTGCCAGCAGCGACACTGGCGGTGAGCAGTTCTTC. It is translated as CASSDTGGEQFF.

This chain joins TRBV16 and TRBJ1-5; TRBD1 aligns across 8 bases. CDR3 length equals 17 residues. After removal of 0 bases from V and 4 bases from J, the junction contained 8 bases not matched to a gene. Germline CDR1 KGHSY, CDR2 FQNENV. CDR3 bases: TGTGCCAGCAGCCAATCTGCCAGGGGGCGTAATAATCAGCCCCAGCATTTT. This translates into CASSQSARGRNNQPQHF.

J is TRBJ1-2 and V is TRBV6-5; tentative D call: TRBD1 (5 bases). CDR3 length: 15 amino acids. Germline V lookup: CDR1 MNHEY, CDR2 SVGAGI. The V end lost 7 bases, the J end lost 8 bases, and 23 bases lay between the germline ends. The DNA of the CDR3 is TGTGCCAGCAAGGTATGGGCAGGGAGTCCTAGAGGCTACACCTTC. It is translated as CASKVWAGSPRGYTF.

The CDR3 DNA is TGTGCCAGCAGCTGGGACAGGGGGGATGGCTACACCTTC. It codes for CASSWDRGDGYTF. The rearrangement links TRBV7-8 to TRBJ1-2; TRBD1 matches at 11 bases. Germline V gene sequence: CDR1 SGHVS, CDR2 FQNEAQ. This CDR3 comprises 13 residues. J gave up 6 bases and V 4 bases, and 1 base lay outside the gene matches.

The rearrangement joins TRBV15 to TRBJ1-5; the match to TRBD1 covers 7 bases. The CDR3 extends over 16 amino acids. Germline V gives CDR1 LNHNV, CDR2 YYDKDF (reference sequence). Trimming at V came to 5 bases and at J to 0 bases, leaving 7 bases not matched to a gene. CDR3 coding DNA: TGTGCCACCAGCTCAGGACAGGACAATAGCAATCAGCCCCAGCATTTT. Residues: CATSSGQDNSNQPQHF.

This chain joins TRBV4-3 and TRBJ1-4, with D hard to call. The CDR3 is 14 amino acids. Germline CDR1 is LGHNA and CDR2 is YSLEER. Between the trimmed V and J ends, which lost 0 bases and 8 bases, there was a span of 10 bases. CDR3 sequence: CASSQETWREKLFF. CDR3 coding DNA: TGCGCCAGCAGCCAAGAAACCTGGAGGGAAAAACTGTTTTTT.

The chain combines TRBV11-2 with TRBJ2-4; TRBD2 aligns across 13 bases. Germline-derived CDR1 and CDR2 are SGHAT and FQNNGV. This CDR3 is 17 amino acids long. V shed 5 bases, J shed 3 bases, and the junction held 7 bases outside the gene matches. The DNA for the CDR3 is TGTGCCAGCAGCCACTTCGGACTAGCGGGAGTCAAAAACATTCAGTACTTC. Amino acid sequence: CASSHFGLAGVKNIQYF.

The CDR3 DNA reads as TGTGCCATCAGTGAGTCCCAGCCGCCGGTGGCTTTCTTT. Its translation: CAISESQPPVAFF. The chain links TRBV10-3 to TRBJ1-1, with D uncertain. V lost 0 bases to trimming and J lost 11 bases, with 13 bases between them. The CDR3 loop spans 13 amino acids. Germline V CDR1 and CDR2: ENHRY, SYGVKD.

This chain links TRBV5-1 with TRBJ1-1; TRBD1 might be the D (5 bases). This CDR3 contains 14 residues. Trimming cost V 2 bases and J 1 base, with 9 bases left between them. Germline V gene lookup returns CDR1 SGHRS and CDR2 YFSETQ. Written as DNA, the CDR3 is TGCGCCAGCAGCTTCAATACAGGGAACACTGAAGCTTTCTTT. This sequence encodes CASSFNTGNTEAFF.

The CDR3 reads CASSQAGQGYGYTF. In DNA form, the CDR3 reads TGTGCCAGCAGCCAAGCCGGACAGGGATATGGCTACACCTTC. This chain uses TRBV3-1 (or the pseudogene TRBV3-2) with TRBJ1-2; 8 bases are a match to TRBD1. V trimming: 1 base; J trimming: 5 bases; junction bases outside the gene matches: 3. Germline V CDR1 and CDR2: LGHDT, YNNKEL (reference sequence). This CDR3 has 14 amino acids.

The V gene is TRBV13, the J gene TRBJ1-2, with 9 positions matching TRBD1. The CDR3 consists of 14 residues. The V segment lost 4 bases and the J segment 3 bases; nucleotides outside the gene matches: 3. The V gene's germline CDR1 is PRHDT and CDR2 FYEKMQ (reference sequence). The CDR3 region is CASSWDRVDYGYTF. The CDR3, as DNA: TGTGCCAGCAGCTGGGACAGGGTTGACTATGGCTACACCTTC. The full variable domain, completed using reference TRBV13 and TRBJ1-2, is AAGVIQSPRHLIKEKRETATLKCYPIPRHDTVYWYQQGPGQDPQFLISFYEKMQSDKGSIPDRFSAQQFSDYHSELNMSSLELGDSALYFCASSWDRVDYGYTFGSGTRLTVV.

This chain joins TRBV28 and TRBJ2-1; D unclear. V gave up 6 bases and J gave up 1 base, with 19 bases separating them. Germline lookup yields CDR1 MDHEN and CDR2 SYDVKM. The CDR3 sequence is 17 residues long. The CDR3 spells CASRRTPWVGSYNEQFF. CDR3 bases: TGTGCCAGCAGACGTACGCCCTGGGTAGGATCCTACAATGAGCAGTTCTTC. Together with reference TRBV28 and TRBJ2-1, the CDR3 gives the full variable domain: DVKVTQSSRYLVKRTGEKVFLECVQDMDHENMFWYRQDPGLGLRLIYFSYDVKMKEKGDIPEGYSVSREKKERFSLILESASTNQTSMYLCASRRTPWVGSYNEQFFGPGTRLTVL.

The chain recombines TRBV11-3 with TRBJ1-5; a possible D gene is TRBD1 (5 bases). This CDR3 region has 13 residues. V was trimmed by 9 bases and J by 0 bases, leaving 9 bases between them. CDR1 is SGHNT and CDR2 is YENEEA in the germline V gene. CDR3 in amino acids: CARRGDSNQPQHF. The CDR3 DNA follows: TGTGCCAGACGAGGGGATAGCAATCAGCCCCAGCATTTT.

The rearrangement links TRBV7-2 to TRBJ2-3; D remains ambiguous. The V gene lost 1 base and the J gene lost 3 bases, with 5 bases spanning the gap. The CDR3 sequence is 13 residues long. CDR1 SGHTA and CDR2 FQGNSA come from the germline V gene. The CDR3: CASSLERTDTQYF. The CDR3 DNA reads TGTGCCAGCAGCTTAGAGAGGACAGATACGCAGTATTTT.

V is TRBV4-1 and J is TRBJ2-2; D is unclear. Germline V gives CDR1 MGHRA, CDR2 YSYEKL. CDR3 length equals 14 residues. With 0 bases removed from V and 5 bases from J, the gap between germline ends came to 7 bases. The CDR3 DNA follows: TGCGCCAGCAGCCAAGATTTAGAAACCGGGGAGCTGTTTTTT. Translation: CASSQDLETGELFF.

This rearrangement joins TRBV7-9 to TRBJ2-2, with TRBD2 matching 11 bases. The CDR3 totals 16 residues. V lost 5 bases and J lost 3; bases outside the gene matches: 5. Germline lookup yields CDR1 SEHNR and CDR2 FQNEAQ (reference sequence). The DNA for the CDR3 is TGTGCCAGCAGCCCGCCTAGCGGGGGGTACACCGGGGAGCTGTTTTTT. As protein: CASSPPSGGYTGELFF. The variable domain in full, completed from reference TRBV7-9 and TRBJ2-2, reads DTGVSQNPRHKITKRGQNVTFRCDPISEHNRLYWYRQTLGQGPEFLTYFQNEAQLEKSRLLSDRFSAERPKGSFSTLEIQRTEQGDSAMYLCASSPPSGGYTGELFFGEGSRLTVL.

This chain uses TRBV28 with TRBJ1-2, with D unclear. CDR1 MDHEN and CDR2 SYDVKM come from the germline V gene. V dropped 7 bases and J dropped 8 bases, with 17 bases sitting between them. The CDR3 extends over 13 amino acids. The CDR3 DNA follows: TGTGCCAGCACCCCAGTGCGGGGAGTCGGCTACACCTTC. It encodes CASTPVRGVGYTF.

The chain couples TRBV7-9 to TRBJ2-3; 7 bases map to TRBD1. The CDR3 is made up of 16 amino acids. Germline assignment: CDR1 SEHNR and CDR2 FQNEAQ (reference sequence). V gave up 4 bases and J gave up 0 bases; unmatched junction bases: 7. This chain's CDR3 is CASSSPPTGSTDTQYF. The CDR3 DNA follows: TGTGCCAGCAGCTCACCCCCGACAGGGAGCACAGATACGCAGTATTTT.

The genes are TRBV6-5 and TRBJ1-1, with D tentatively TRBD1 (6 bases). The germline V gene has CDR1 MNHEY and CDR2 SVGAGI. V lost 6 bases and J 1 base, leaving 12 bases between the germline ends. This CDR3 comprises 14 residues. Here the CDR3 reads CASRTRGKNTEAFF. In DNA form, the CDR3 reads TGTGCCAGCAGGACGAGGGGGAAGAACACTGAAGCTTTCTTT.

V usage is TRBV7-2 and J usage is TRBJ2-3, with TRBD1 matching 7 bases. CDR3 size: 19 residues. The V gene end was trimmed by 0 bases and the J gene end by 0 bases; junction bases not matched to a gene: 12. Germline assignment: CDR1 SGHTA and CDR2 FQGNSA. CDR3 loop: CASSLAEWDRLPSTDTQYF. For the CDR3, the DNA is TGTGCCAGCAGCTTAGCGGAGTGGGACAGACTTCCTAGCACAGATACGCAGTATTTT.

This clone has more than one count but fewer than ten. The chain uses TRBV7-2 and TRBJ2-7; TRBD1 is a possible D gene (6 bases). The germline V gene has CDR1 SGHTA and CDR2 FQGNSA. The CDR3 consists of 15 residues. The germline V and J ends were trimmed by 1 base and 1 base, with 11 bases remaining between them. The CDR3 spells CASSLGGGRSYEQYF. CDR3 nucleotides: TGTGCCAGCAGCTTAGGAGGGGGACGGTCCTACGAGCAGTACTTC.

The J gene is TRBJ1-1, the V gene TRBV7-2; 7 nucleotides agree with TRBD1. The CDR3 has 14 amino acids. CDR1 is SGHTA and CDR2 is FQGNSA in the germline V gene. V shed 5 bases and J 6 bases; nucleotides not matched to a gene: 9. The CDR3 protein is CASSHRQGSAEAFF. The CDR3 DNA sequence: TGTGCCAGCAGCCACCGACAGGGCTCCGCTGAAGCTTTCTTT.

The chain employs TRBV28 and TRBJ1-4; no clear D. The CDR3 totals 16 residues. Germline-derived CDR1 and CDR2 are MDHEN and SYDVKM. Trimming pared 3 bases from V and 5 bases from J, leaving 16 bases between. CDR3 in DNA: TGTGCCAGCAGTTTGGACCAGAGACGTTGGAATGAAAAACTGTTTTTT. It translates to CASSLDQRRWNEKLFF. The variable domain in full, completed from reference TRBV28 and TRBJ1-4, reads DVKVTQSSRYLVKRTGEKVFLECVQDMDHENMFWYRQDPGLGLRLIYFSYDVKMKEKGDIPEGYSVSREKKERFSLILESASTNQTSMYLCASSLDQRRWNEKLFFGSGTQLSVL.